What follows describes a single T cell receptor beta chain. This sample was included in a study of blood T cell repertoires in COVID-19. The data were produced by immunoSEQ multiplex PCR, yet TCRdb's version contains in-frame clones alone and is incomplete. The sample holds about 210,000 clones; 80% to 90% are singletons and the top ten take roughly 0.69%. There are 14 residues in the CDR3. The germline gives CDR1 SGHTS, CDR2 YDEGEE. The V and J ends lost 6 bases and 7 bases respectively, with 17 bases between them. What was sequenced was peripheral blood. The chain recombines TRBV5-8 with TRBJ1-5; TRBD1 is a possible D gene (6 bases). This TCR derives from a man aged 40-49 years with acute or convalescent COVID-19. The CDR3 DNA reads TGTGCCAGCACCCCGGGGCAGACAGGCCAGCCCCAGCATTTT. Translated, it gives CASTPGQTGQPQHF. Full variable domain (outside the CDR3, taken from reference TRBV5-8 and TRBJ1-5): EAGVTQSPTHLIKTRGQQATLRCSPISGHTSVYWYQQALGLGLQFLLWYDEGEERNRGNFPPRFSGRQFPNYSSELNVNALELEDSALYLCASTPGQTGQPQHFGDGTRLSIL.